The sequence of this TCR beta chain was determined in a study of T cells after yellow fever vaccination. This clonotype was found many times. MiXCR, applied by TCRdb to the 5' RACE reads, yields one record per CDR3 protein. The data contain some 160,000 distinct CDR3 sequences, around 7.2% of them singletons. The sample consisted of CD4+ T cells sorted from PBMCs, taken about 5 days after the first yellow fever vaccination. This receptor was identified in a man between 18 and 29 years old who received the YFV17D yellow fever vaccine.

The CDR3 region is CASSLDFSTEAFF. CDR3 coding DNA: TGTGCCAGCAGCTTAGACTTCAGTACTGAAGCTTTCTTT. The rearrangement uses TRBV7-3 and TRBJ1-1; D not resolved. The CDR3 covers 13 residues. Deletions cut 2 bases from V and 5 bases from J, with 9 bases between. Germline CDR1 reads SGHTA; CDR2 reads FQGTGA. The whole variable domain, filled in from reference TRBV7-3 and TRBJ1-1, reads GAGVSQTPSNKVTEKGKYVELRCDPISGHTALYWYRQSLGQGPEFLIYFQGTGAADDSGLPNDRFFAVRPEGSVSTLKIQRTERGDSAVYLCASSLDFSTEAFFGQGTRLTVV.